A selection of T cell receptor beta chains follows, all from one sample in a study of blood T cells in healthy people across ages. In TCRdb, the 5' RACE reads were re-called with MiXCR into one record per CDR3 protein. The table lists around 1,600,000 distinct CDR3 sequences, roughly 43% of them singletons. Sequencing used blood. The receptors originated from a woman aged 18-29 years in good health. CDR3s leave out the opening cysteine and the closing phenylalanine or tryptophan.

j_call v_call cdr3_length cdr3_aa
TRBJ2-3 TRBV6-1 14 ASSARDTISTDTQY
TRBJ2-1 TRBV27 14 ASSYRLLAGGFEQF
TRBJ1-2 TRBV30 12 VWSWDRGQNGYT
TRBJ1-2 TRBV12-3/TRBV12-4 13 ASSLATGPNYGYT
TRBJ2-1 TRBV4-3 13 ASSQDAFSYNEQF
. TRBV6-7 16 ASSCSVSAAPWKGEQY
TRBJ1-1 TRBV7-8 14 ASSPRTGEGSTEAF
TRBJ2-2 TRBV5-6 13 ASSLPSGITGELF
TRBJ2-1 TRBV28 14 ASSYGLAGEHNEQF
TRBJ1-2 TRBV6-6 14 ASSRAGTTANYGYT
TRBJ1-1 TRBV7-2 12 ASSSQTNRVEAF
TRBJ2-5 TRBV11-2 13 ASSLGGSAKWEQY
TRBJ2-3 TRBV27 12 ASNQAGVTDTQY
TRBJ2-5 TRBV11-3 13 ASSSSPGLYNEQY
TRBJ1-5 TRBV28 10 ASREGDQPQH
TRBJ2-7 TRBV2 11 ASRENPGGEQY
TRBJ1-2 TRBV10-2 12 ANRDDRANYGYT
TRBJ2-3 TRBV29-1 13 SVGISGASTDTQY
TRBJ1-5 TRBV10-3 13 AISGLQGINQPQH
TRBJ2-7 TRBV3-1 12 ASSPSGAAYEQY
TRBJ2-1 TRBV13 15 ASSPELAGGPYNEQF
TRBJ2-1 TRBV14 13 ASSKERREGNEQF
TRBJ1-2 TRBV29-1 12 SGATQGVAYGYT
TRBJ1-5 TRBV20-1 12 SARDVYSNQPQH
TRBJ1-4 TRBV6-5 12 ASSYRETNEKLF
TRBJ1-1 TRBV19 13 ASSIIGAGGTEAF
TRBJ1-4 TRBV11-2 10 ASSLGLSSLF